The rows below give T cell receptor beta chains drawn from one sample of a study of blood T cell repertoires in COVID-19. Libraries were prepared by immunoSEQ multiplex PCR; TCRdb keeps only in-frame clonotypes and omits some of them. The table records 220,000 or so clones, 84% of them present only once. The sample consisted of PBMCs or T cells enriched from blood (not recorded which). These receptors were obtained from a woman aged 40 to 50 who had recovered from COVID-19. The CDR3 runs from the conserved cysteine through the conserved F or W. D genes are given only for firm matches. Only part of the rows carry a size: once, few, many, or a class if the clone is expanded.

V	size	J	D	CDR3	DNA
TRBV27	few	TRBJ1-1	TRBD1	CASRSDRAGAFF	TGTGCCAGCAGGTCCGACAGGGCAGGCGCTTTCTTT
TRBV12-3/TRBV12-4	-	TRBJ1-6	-	CASVREENSPLHF	TGTGCCAGCGTCAGGGAGGAAAATTCACCCCTCCACTTT
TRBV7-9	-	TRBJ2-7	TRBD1	CASSLTGPYEQYF	TGTGCCAGCAGCTTGACAGGGCCCTACGAGCAGTACTTC
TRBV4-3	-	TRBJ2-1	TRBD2	CASSHSGRAIDEQFF	TGCGCCAGCAGCCACAGCGGGAGGGCCATCGATGAGCAGTTCTTC
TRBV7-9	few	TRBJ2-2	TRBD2	CASSLPSGRATGELFF	TGTGCCAGCAGCTTACCTAGCGGGAGGGCCACCGGGGAGCTGTTTTTT
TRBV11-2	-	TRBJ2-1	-	CASSSRESAKSEQFF	TGTGCCAGCAGCTCCAGAGAGAGCGCAAAGAGTGAGCAGTTCTTC
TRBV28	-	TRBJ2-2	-	CASSFPNTGELFF	TGTGCCAGCAGTTTCCCTAACACCGGGGAGCTGTTTTTT
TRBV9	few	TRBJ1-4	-	CASSGPRGATNEKLFF	TGTGCCAGCAGCGGACCACGGGGTGCAACTAATGAAAAACTGTTTTTT
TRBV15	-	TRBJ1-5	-	CATSRDTQISNQPQHF	TGTGCCACCAGCAGAGACACACAGATTAGCAATCAGCCCCAGCATTTT
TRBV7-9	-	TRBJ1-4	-	CASGSQGRDEKLFF	TGTGCCAGCGGTTCACAGGGTAGGGATGAAAAACTGTTTTTT
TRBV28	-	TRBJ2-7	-	CASSLPPQYEQYF	TGTGCCAGCAGTTTACCCCCCCAGTACGAGCAGTACTTC